The 24 T cell receptor beta chains in this list originate from one sample, sequenced in a study of blood T cell repertoires in COVID-19. The protocol was immunoSEQ multiplex PCR, while the TCRdb copy is restricted to in-frame clones and leaves out a portion. The repertoire consists of approximately 200,000 clones, with about 91% occurring once and the leading ten covering 3.5% to 5%. Input material: peripheral blood. These receptors all come from a woman in her 30s with acute or convalescent COVID-19.

The rearrangement uses TRBV11-2 and TRBJ2-2; D is unclear. This CDR3 is built from 14 residues. Germline V gene lookup returns CDR1 SGHAT and CDR2 FQNNGV. Trimming shortened V by 2 bases and J by 1 base, and 5 bases separated the two germline ends. CDR3 sequence (DNA): TGTGCCAGCAGCTTAAGCCGGAACACCGGGGAGCTGTTTTTT. It codes for CASSLSRNTGELFF. Drawing the rest from reference TRBV11-2 and TRBJ2-2, the complete variable domain is EAGVAQSPRYKIIEKRQSVAFWCNPISGHATLYWYQQILGQGPKLLIQFQNNGVVDDSQLPKDRFSAERLKGVDSTLKIQPAKLEDSAVYLCASSLSRNTGELFFGEGSRLTVL.

The J gene is TRBJ2-1, the V gene TRBV28; 10 bases agree with TRBD2. The CDR3 runs 15 residues. V trimming: 8 bases; J trimming: 6 bases; junction bases outside the gene matches: 10. In germline, CDR1 is MDHEN, CDR2 SYDVKM. CDR3 amino acids: CASSTASGRANEQFF. CDR3 in DNA: TGTGCCAGCTCTACGGCCAGCGGGAGGGCCAATGAGCAGTTCTTC.

This clone was counted a few times. The chain couples TRBV18 to TRBJ2-7; no firm D call. Trimming pared 4 bases from V and 4 bases from J, leaving 8 bases between. Germline V gene lookup returns CDR1 KGHSH and CDR2 LQKENI. The CDR3 is made up of 12 amino acids. The CDR3 is CASSRQDYEQYF. CDR3 nucleotide sequence: TGTGCCAGCTCACGGCAGGATTACGAGCAGTACTTC.

This sequence joins TRBV6-1 and TRBJ2-7; D call uncertain. Germline assignment: CDR1 MNHNS and CDR2 SASEGT. The CDR3 sequence is 13 residues long. Trimming took off 1 base at V and 6 bases at J, with 10 bases between the two ends. CDR3 residues: CASSEVYKSEQYF. In DNA, the CDR3 is TGTGCCAGCAGTGAAGTTTACAAATCCGAGCAGTACTTC.

The table lists this clone with a count of one. CDR3 residues: CASSSADRNTGELFF. For the CDR3, the DNA is TGTGCCAGCAGTTCCGCCGACAGGAACACCGGGGAGCTGTTTTTT. The chain is built from TRBV28 and TRBJ2-2; D possibly corresponds to TRBD1 (5 bases). With 4 bases removed from V and 1 base from J, the gap between germline ends came to 10 bases. The CDR3 is 15 amino acids. Looked up from germline, CDR1 is MDHEN and CDR2 is SYDVKM.

The J gene is TRBJ2-7, the V gene TRBV7-8, with TRBD1 matching over 9 bases. CDR1 and CDR2 from the germline V gene are SGHVS and FQNEAQ. This CDR3 spans 15 amino acids. The junction had 6 bases not matched to a gene; V was cut back by 4 bases and J by 2 bases. CDR3 sequence (DNA): TGTGCCAGCAGCTCCCGGGACAGGGCTACCTACGAGCAGTACTTC. Its protein is CASSSRDRATYEQYF.

This chain connects TRBV6-1 to TRBJ1-1, with a possible D match to TRBD1 (6 bases). The V end lost 3 bases, the J end lost 7 bases, and 12 bases lay between the germline ends. This CDR3 is built from 13 residues. Per germline, CDR1 MNHNS and CDR2 SASEGT. As DNA, the CDR3 is TGTGCCAGCAGTGAGAAGGGGGGGTTTGAAGCTTTCTTT. Encoded protein: CASSEKGGFEAFF.

The chain recombines TRBV5-1 with TRBJ2-1; TRBD2 aligns across 12 bases. CDR1 and CDR2 (germline): SGHRS, YFSETQ. V was pared by 0 bases and J by 6 bases, with 4 bases of the junction left unmatched. The CDR3 contains 16 residues. The CDR3 sequence is CASSLATSGSVNEQFF. CDR3 in DNA: TGCGCCAGCAGCTTGGCGACTAGCGGGAGCGTCAATGAGCAGTTCTTC.

This chain uses TRBV2 with TRBJ2-1, with a possible D match to TRBD2 (5 bases). The CDR3 consists of 14 residues. Germline CDR1 SNHLY, CDR2 FYNNEI. Trimming pared 1 base from V and 6 bases from J, leaving 10 bases between. The CDR3 spells CASSEVGLGNEQFF. The DNA for the CDR3 is TGTGCCAGCAGTGAAGTCGGACTCGGCAATGAGCAGTTCTTC.

This clone was counted once. The chain combines TRBV29-1 with TRBJ2-3; perhaps TRBD2 as D (5 bases). The CDR3 consists of 16 residues. Germline V lookup: CDR1 SQVTM, CDR2 ANQGSEA. V gave up 0 bases and J gave up 3 bases, with 16 bases separating them. The chain's CDR3 is CSVEDRYSGFTDTQYF. CDR3 sequence (DNA): TGCAGCGTTGAAGATCGGTATTCGGGGTTTACAGATACGCAGTATTTT.

The rearrangement uses TRBV6-5 and TRBJ1-1; D not resolved. CDR1 is MNHEY and CDR2 is SVGAGI in the germline V gene. V was pared by 2 bases and J by 5 bases, with 9 bases between. The CDR3 extends over 13 amino acids. The CDR3 protein is CASSYGGNTEAFF. DNA of the CDR3: TGTGCCAGCAGTTACGGAGGAAATACTGAAGCTTTCTTT.

This clone was counted once. The V call is TRBV11-3, the J call TRBJ2-1; D is perhaps TRBD2 (6 bases). V was pared by 1 base and J by 6 bases, with 13 bases between. Germline-derived CDR1 and CDR2 are SGHNT and YENEEA. The CDR3 is 15 residues long. The CDR3 reads CASSLGVGGRNEQFF. CDR3 nucleotide sequence: TGTGCCAGCAGCTTAGGTGTGGGAGGACGCAATGAGCAGTTCTTC.

The chain is built from TRBV27 and TRBJ2-5; 13 bases line up with TRBD2. The CDR3 is 15 amino acids. J lost 5 bases, V lost 7 bases, and 7 bases had no gene match. Germline values: CDR1 MNHEY, CDR2 SMNVEV (reference sequence). The CDR3 here is CASTSTSGRAETQYF. The CDR3 DNA reads TGTGCCAGCACCTCCACTAGCGGGAGGGCCGAGACCCAGTACTTC.

The V and J genes are TRBV15 and TRBJ1-2, with D possibly TRBD1 on 5 matching bases. V lost 0 bases to trimming and J lost 8 bases, with 13 bases between them. Germline assignment: CDR1 LNHNV and CDR2 YYDKDF (reference sequence). The CDR3 loop spans 14 amino acids. The CDR3 here is CATSRDDSTGGYTF. CDR3 DNA: TGTGCCACCAGCAGAGACGACAGTACCGGCGGCTACACCTTC.

V usage is TRBV5-1 and J usage is TRBJ2-2; 11 nucleotides align to TRBD2. CDR1 SGHRS and CDR2 YFSETQ come from the germline V gene. There are 16 residues in the CDR3. V trimming: 1 base; J trimming: 5 bases; junction bases outside the gene matches: 4. The DNA of the CDR3 is TGCGCCAGCAGCTTGACTAGCGGGAGATATACCGGGGAGCTGTTTTTT. This gives the protein CASSLTSGRYTGELFF. Complete variable domain (other parts from reference TRBV5-1 and TRBJ2-2): KAGVTQTPRYLIKTRGQQVTLSCSPISGHRSVSWYQQTPGQGLQFLFEYFSETQRNKGNFPGRFSGRQFSNSRSEMNVSTLELGDSALYLCASSLTSGRYTGELFFGEGSRLTVL.

This clone was observed once. The rearrangement uses TRBV11-3 and TRBJ1-4; D is undetermined. The germline V and J ends were trimmed by 4 bases and 2 bases, with 8 bases remaining between them. This CDR3 region has 14 residues. Looked up from germline, CDR1 is SGHNT and CDR2 is YENEEA. CDR3 nucleotides: TGTGCCAGCAGCTCGTATAGCACTAATGAAAAACTGTTTTTT. It translates to CASSSYSTNEKLFF.

V is TRBV2 and J is TRBJ2-3; 9 nucleotides line up with TRBD2. Looked up from germline, CDR1 is SNHLY and CDR2 is FYNNEI. Germline trimming cut 6 bases from V and 9 bases from J; bases unmatched to any gene: 4. The CDR3 length is 12 residues. The CDR3 DNA is TGTGCCAGCAGCTCACTAGCGGGCACGCAGTATTTT. Protein sequence: CASSSLAGTQYF. Full variable domain (outside the CDR3, taken from reference TRBV2 and TRBJ2-3): EPEVTQTPSHQVTQMGQEVILRCVPISNHLYFYWYRQILGQKVEFLVSFYNNEISEKSEIFDDQFSVERPDGSNFTLKIRSTKLEDSAMYFCASSSLAGTQYFGPGTRLTVL.

The genes are TRBV7-9 and TRBJ2-3; weak D call: TRBD2 (6 bases). Looked up from germline, CDR1 is SEHNR and CDR2 is FQNEAQ (reference sequence). The CDR3 is made up of 15 amino acids. V was pared by 1 base and J by 5 bases, with 13 bases between. Here the CDR3 DNA reads TGTGCCAGCAGCTTAGTATACGGGAGTTTAGATACGCAGTATTTT. Amino acids: CASSLVYGSLDTQYF.

The chain is built from TRBV28 and TRBJ2-1; tentatively, D is TRBD2 (6 bases). CDR1 and CDR2 (germline): MDHEN, SYDVKM. The CDR3 is 15 residues long. V dropped 7 bases and J dropped 0 bases, with 13 bases sitting between them. The CDR3 nucleotides are TGTGCCAGCACCACCCCAGCGGGCTCCTACAATGAGCAGTTCTTC. Translated, it gives CASTTPAGSYNEQFF.

This chain connects TRBV11-2 to TRBJ1-2; TRBD1 agrees at 7 bases. Germline V gives CDR1 SGHAT, CDR2 FQNNGV. After removal of 3 bases from V and 8 bases from J, the junction contained 3 bases not matched to a gene. CDR3 length: 12 residues. CDR3 sequence: CASSFEGAGYTF. CDR3 in DNA: TGTGCCAGCAGCTTTGAGGGGGCGGGCTACACCTTC. Filled out from reference TRBV11-2 and TRBJ1-2, the complete variable domain reads EAGVAQSPRYKIIEKRQSVAFWCNPISGHATLYWYQQILGQGPKLLIQFQNNGVVDDSQLPKDRFSAERLKGVDSTLKIQPAKLEDSAVYLCASSFEGAGYTFGSGTRLTVV.

The chain joins TRBV6-1 to TRBJ1-5, with 7 nucleotides matching TRBD1. From germline, CDR1 is MNHNS and CDR2 SASEGT. Unmatched junction bases numbered 11, after V lost 6 bases and J lost 6 bases. This CDR3 spans 15 amino acids. CDR3 coding DNA: TGTGCCAGCAGGCGGGCGACAGGGTCGTCTCAGCCCCAGCATTTT. Its protein is CASRRATGSSQPQHF.

The genes are TRBV5-1 and TRBJ2-1; tentative D call: TRBD2 (6 bases). V was cut by 0 bases and J by 5 bases, with 15 bases left in between. The CDR3 covers 16 residues. The germline gives CDR1 SGHRS, CDR2 YFSETQ. Written as DNA, the CDR3 is TGCGCCAGCAGCTTGGTTCCCGGGAGAGAGGACAATGAGCAGTTCTTC. This gives the protein CASSLVPGREDNEQFF.

The CDR3 sequence is CASGLISLVPNSGANVLTF. CDR3 sequence (DNA): TGTGCTAGTGGTTTGATATCTTTAGTGCCTAACTCTGGGGCCAACGTCCTGACTTTC. The V gene is TRBV12-5, the J gene TRBJ2-6, with no clear D. This CDR3 contains 19 residues. Germline assignment: CDR1 LGHNT and CDR2 FRNRAP. Trimming left V 2 bases short and J 0 bases short, with 17 bases between. Full variable domain (missing parts from reference TRBV12-5 and TRBJ2-6): DARVTQTPRHKVTEMGQEVTMRCQPILGHNTVFWYRQTMMQGLELLAYFRNRAPLDDSGMPKDRFSAEMPDATLATLKIQPSEPRDSAVYFCASGLISLVPNSGANVLTFGAGSRLTVL.

The CDR3 loop reads CARTGLAGQETQYF. The CDR3 coding sequence is TGTGCCAGGACGGGACTAGCGGGACAAGAGACCCAGTACTTC. This chain connects TRBV2 to TRBJ2-5; 13 nucleotides agree with TRBD2. The CDR3 runs 14 residues. J was trimmed by 2 bases and V by 9 bases; bases with no gene match: 3. CDR1 and CDR2 (germline): SNHLY, FYNNEI.